This TCR beta chain was recorded in a study of blood T cell repertoires in COVID-19. Across the study: Acute and convalescent COVID-19 specimens originated in the United States, Italy and Spain.

The assay was immunoSEQ multiplex PCR, and TCRdb's table has in-frame clones only and misses some. The repertoire holds approximately 180,000 clones, with 70% to 85% as singletons. Germline V gene sequence: CDR1 MNHEY, CDR2 SVGEGT. Trimming shortened V by 4 bases and J by 5 bases, and 15 bases separated the two germline ends. The CDR3 sequence is 14 residues long. The sample consisted of PBMCs or T cells enriched from blood (not recorded which). This sequence joins TRBV6-2 or TRBV6-3 and TRBJ2-7; no reliable D call. This TCR came from a woman aged 55-75 years with acute COVID-19. Written as DNA, the CDR3 is TGTGCCAGCAGTTCGCCCCCCCCAGTCAACGAGCAGTACTTC. It translates to CASSSPPPVNEQYF.